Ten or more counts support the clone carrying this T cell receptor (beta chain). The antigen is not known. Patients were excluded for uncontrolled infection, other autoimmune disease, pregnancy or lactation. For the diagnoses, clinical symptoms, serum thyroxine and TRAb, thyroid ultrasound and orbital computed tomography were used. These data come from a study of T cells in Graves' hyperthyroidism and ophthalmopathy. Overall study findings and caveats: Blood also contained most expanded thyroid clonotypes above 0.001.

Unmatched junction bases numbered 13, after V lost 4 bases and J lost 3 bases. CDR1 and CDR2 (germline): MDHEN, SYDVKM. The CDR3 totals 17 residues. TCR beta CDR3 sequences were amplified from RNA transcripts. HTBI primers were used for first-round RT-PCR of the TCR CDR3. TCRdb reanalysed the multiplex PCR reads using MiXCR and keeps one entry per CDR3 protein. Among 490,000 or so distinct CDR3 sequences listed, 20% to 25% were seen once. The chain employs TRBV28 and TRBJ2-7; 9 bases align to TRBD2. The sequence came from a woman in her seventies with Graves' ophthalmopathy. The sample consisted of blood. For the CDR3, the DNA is TGTGCCAGCAGTTCCGTCAGAGTTGGAGCGGGAGGCTACGAGCAGTACTTC. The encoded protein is CASSSVRVGAGGYEQYF.